This T cell receptor beta chain was captured in a study of type 1 and type 2 diabetes patients. Study-wide background: T cells were magnetically sorted from PBMCs as CD4+ or CD8+ subsets.

Study findings and constraints: In type 2 diabetes, highly-expanded CD4+ clones took a median about 4% of reads. In CD4+ and CD8+ T cells, type 2 diabetes diversity exceeded type 1.

This clonotype was recorded only once. Its cognate antigen is unknown. Trimming removed 1 base from V and 3 bases from J, with 9 bases in between. From germline, CDR1 is SGHVS and CDR2 FQNEAQ. The CDR3 runs 15 residues. PCR was run on genomic DNA. Amplification of the beta chain CDR3 used 30 forward and 13 reverse multiplex primers. TCRdb re-called the multiplex PCR reads with MiXCR, one entry per CDR3 protein. The sample shows fewer than 350,000 distinct CDR3 sequences, 47% of them seen only once. Sequencing was carried out using peripheral blood mononuclear cells (PBMCs). The clonotype originates from a man between 18 and 35 years old with type 2 diabetes. This chain connects TRBV7-8 to TRBJ2-2, with TRBD1 as a possible D gene (6 bases). The CDR3 loop reads CASSLDRAYTGELFF. The CDR3 nucleotides read TGTGCCAGCAGCTTAGACAGGGCGTACACCGGGGAGCTGTTTTTT.